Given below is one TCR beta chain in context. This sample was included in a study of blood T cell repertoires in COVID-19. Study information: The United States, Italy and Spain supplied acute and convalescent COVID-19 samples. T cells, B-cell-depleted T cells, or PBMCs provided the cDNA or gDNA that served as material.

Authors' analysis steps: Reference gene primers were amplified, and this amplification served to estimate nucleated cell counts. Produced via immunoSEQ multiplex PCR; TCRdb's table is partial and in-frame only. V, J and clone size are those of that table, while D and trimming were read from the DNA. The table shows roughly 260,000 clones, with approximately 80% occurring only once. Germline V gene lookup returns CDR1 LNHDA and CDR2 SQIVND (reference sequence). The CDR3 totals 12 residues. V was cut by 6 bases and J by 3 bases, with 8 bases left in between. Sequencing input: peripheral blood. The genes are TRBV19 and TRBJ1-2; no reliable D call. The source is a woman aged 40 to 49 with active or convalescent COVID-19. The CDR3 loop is CASRLADYGYTF. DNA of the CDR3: TGTGCCAGTAGGCTGGCAGACTATGGCTACACCTTC. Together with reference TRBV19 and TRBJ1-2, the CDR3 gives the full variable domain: DGGITQSPKYLFRKEGQNVTLSCEQNLNHDAMYWYRQDPGQGLRLIYYSQIVNDFQKGDIAEGYSVSREKKESFPLTVTSAQKNPTAFYLCASRLADYGYTFGSGTRLTVV.